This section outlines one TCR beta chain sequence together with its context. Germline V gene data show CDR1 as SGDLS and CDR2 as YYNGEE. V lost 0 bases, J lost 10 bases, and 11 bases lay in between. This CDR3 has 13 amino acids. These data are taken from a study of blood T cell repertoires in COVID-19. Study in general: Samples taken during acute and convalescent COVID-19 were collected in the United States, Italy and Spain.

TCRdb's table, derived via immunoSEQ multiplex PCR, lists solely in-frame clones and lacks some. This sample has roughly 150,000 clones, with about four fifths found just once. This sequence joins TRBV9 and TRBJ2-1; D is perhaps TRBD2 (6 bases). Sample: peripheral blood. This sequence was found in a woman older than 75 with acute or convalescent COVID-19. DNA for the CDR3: TGTGCCAGCAGCGTAGACGGGAGTGCGGAGCAGTTCTTC. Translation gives CASSVDGSAEQFF.